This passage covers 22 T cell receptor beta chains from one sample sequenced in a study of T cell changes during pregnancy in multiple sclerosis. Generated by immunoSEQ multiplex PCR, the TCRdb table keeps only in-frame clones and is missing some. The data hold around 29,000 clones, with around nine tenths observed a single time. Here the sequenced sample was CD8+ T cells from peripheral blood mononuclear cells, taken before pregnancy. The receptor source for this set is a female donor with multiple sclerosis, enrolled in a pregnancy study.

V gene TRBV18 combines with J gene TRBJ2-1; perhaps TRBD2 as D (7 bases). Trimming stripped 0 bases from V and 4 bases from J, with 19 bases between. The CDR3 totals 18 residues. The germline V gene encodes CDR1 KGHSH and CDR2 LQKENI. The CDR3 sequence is CASSPPGMGAREYNEQFF. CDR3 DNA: TGTGCCAGCTCACCACCGGGGATGGGGGCGCGGGAGTACAATGAGCAGTTCTTC.

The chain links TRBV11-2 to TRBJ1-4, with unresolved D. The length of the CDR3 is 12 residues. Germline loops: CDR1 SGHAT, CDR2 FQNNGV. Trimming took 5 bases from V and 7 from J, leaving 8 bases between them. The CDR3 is CASSASGEKLFF. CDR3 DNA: TGTGCCAGCAGCGCGTCGGGTGAAAAACTGTTTTTT.

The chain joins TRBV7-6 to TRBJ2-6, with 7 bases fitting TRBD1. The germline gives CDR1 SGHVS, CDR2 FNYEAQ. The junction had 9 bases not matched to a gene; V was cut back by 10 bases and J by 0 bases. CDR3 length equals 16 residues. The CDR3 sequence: CAIRDSESSGANVLTF. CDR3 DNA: TGTGCCATCCGGGACAGCGAAAGCTCTGGGGCCAACGTCCTGACTTTC.

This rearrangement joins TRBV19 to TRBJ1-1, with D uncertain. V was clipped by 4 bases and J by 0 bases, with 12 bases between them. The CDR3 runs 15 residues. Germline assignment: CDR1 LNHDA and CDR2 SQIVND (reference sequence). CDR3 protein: CASSTLSPMNTEAFF. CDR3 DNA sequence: TGTGCCAGTAGTACCTTATCCCCTATGAACACTGAAGCTTTCTTT.

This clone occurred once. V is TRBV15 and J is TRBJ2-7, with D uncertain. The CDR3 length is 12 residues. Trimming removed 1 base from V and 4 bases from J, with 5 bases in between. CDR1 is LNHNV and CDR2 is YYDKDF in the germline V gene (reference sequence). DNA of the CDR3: TGTGCCACCAGCAGAGGCTATTACGAGCAGTACTTC. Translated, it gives CATSRGYYEQYF. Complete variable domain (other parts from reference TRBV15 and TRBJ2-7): DAMVIQNPRYQVTQFGKPVTLSCSQTLNHNVMYWYQQKSSQAPKLLFHYYDKDFNNEADTPDNFQSRRPNTSFCFLDIRSPGLGDTAMYLCATSRGYYEQYFGPGTRLTVT.

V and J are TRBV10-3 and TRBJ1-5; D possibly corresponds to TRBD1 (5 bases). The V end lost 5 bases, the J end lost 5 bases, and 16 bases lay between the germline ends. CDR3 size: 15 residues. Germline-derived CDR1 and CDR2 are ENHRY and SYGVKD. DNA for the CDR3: TGTGCCATCAGTCCCGGCGAGGCAGGGTATCAGCCCCAGCATTTT. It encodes CAISPGEAGYQPQHF.

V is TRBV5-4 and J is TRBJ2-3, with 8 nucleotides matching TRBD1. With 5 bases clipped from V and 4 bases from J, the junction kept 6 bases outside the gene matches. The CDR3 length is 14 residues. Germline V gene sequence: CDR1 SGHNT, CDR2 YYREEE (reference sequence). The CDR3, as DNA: TGTGCCAGCAGACCCCAGGGGGCTGCAGATACGCAGTATTTT. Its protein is CASRPQGAADTQYF.

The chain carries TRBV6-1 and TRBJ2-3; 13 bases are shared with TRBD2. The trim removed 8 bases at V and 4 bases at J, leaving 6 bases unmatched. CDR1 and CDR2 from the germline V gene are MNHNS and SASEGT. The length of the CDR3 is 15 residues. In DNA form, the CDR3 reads TGTGCCAGCGGCCCTACTAGCGGGGGGGCAGATACGCAGTATTTT. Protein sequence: CASGPTSGGADTQYF.

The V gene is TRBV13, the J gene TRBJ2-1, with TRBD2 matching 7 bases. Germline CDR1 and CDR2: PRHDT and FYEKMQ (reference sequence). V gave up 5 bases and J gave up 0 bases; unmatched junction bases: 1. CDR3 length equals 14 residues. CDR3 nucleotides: TGTGCCAGCAGCCCTAGCGGCTCCTACAATGAGCAGTTCTTC. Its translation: CASSPSGSYNEQFF.

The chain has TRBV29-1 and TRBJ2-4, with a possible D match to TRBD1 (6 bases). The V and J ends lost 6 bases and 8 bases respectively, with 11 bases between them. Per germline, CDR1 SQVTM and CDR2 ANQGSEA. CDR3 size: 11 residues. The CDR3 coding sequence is TGCAGCGTAGGGGGTCCGGACATTCAGTACTTC. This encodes CSVGGPDIQYF.

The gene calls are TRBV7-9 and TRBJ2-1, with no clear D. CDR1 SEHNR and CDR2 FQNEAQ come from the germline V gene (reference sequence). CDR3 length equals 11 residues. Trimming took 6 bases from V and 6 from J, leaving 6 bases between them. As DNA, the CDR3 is TGTGCCAGCAGGCGAGCCAATGAGCAGTTCTTC. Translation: CASRRANEQFF.

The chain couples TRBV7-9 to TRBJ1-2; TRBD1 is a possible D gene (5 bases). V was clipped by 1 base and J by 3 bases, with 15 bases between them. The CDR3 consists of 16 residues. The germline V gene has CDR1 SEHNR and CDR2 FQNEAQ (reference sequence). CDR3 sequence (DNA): TGTGCCAGCAGCTTAGAGGAGCGGGACGGCGACTATGGCTACACCTTC. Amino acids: CASSLEERDGDYGYTF.

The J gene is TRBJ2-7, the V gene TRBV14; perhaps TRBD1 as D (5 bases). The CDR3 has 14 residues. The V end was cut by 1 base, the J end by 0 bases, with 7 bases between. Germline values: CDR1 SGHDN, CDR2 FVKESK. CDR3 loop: CASSQGQPSYEQYF. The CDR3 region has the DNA TGTGCCAGCAGCCAAGGACAGCCCTCCTACGAGCAGTACTTC.

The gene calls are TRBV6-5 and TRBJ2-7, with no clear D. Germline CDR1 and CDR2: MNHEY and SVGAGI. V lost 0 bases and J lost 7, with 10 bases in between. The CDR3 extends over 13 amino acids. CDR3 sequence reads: CASSYSRFREQYF. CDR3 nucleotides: TGTGCCAGCAGTTACTCGAGGTTCCGGGAGCAGTACTTC.

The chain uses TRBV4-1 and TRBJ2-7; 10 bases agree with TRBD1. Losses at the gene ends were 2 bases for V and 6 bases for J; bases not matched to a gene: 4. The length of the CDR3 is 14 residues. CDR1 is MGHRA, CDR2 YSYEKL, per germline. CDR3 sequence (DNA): TGCGCCAGCAGCCAACGGGGACAGGGGACCGAGCAGTACTTC. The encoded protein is CASSQRGQGTEQYF.

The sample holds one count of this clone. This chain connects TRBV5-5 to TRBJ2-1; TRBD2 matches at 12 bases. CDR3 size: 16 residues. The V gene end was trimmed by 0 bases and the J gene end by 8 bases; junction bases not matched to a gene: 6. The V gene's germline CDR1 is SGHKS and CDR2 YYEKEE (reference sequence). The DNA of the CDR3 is TGTGCCAGCAGCTTGGGGGCTAGCGGGAGGGTCGATGAGCAGTTCTTC. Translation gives CASSLGASGRVDEQFF.

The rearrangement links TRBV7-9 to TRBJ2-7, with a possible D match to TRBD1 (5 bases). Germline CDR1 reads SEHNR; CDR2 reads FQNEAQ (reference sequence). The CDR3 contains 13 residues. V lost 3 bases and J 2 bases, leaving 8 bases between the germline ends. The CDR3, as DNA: TGTGCCAGCAGCTTCCCGGACACCTACGAGCAGTACTTC. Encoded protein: CASSFPDTYEQYF.

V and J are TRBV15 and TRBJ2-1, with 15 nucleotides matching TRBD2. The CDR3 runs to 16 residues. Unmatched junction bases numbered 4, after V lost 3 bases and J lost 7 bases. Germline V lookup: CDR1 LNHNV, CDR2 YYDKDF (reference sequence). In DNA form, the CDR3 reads TGTGCCACCAGCAGTGCCGGGACTAGCGGGAGGAATGAGCAGTTCTTC. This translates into CATSSAGTSGRNEQFF.

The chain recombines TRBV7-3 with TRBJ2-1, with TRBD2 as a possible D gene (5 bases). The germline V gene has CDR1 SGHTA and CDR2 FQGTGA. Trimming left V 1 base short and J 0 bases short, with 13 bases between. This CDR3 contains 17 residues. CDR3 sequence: CASSLIARRSSYNEQFF. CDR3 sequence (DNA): TGTGCCAGCAGCTTAATCGCGCGGAGGAGCTCCTACAATGAGCAGTTCTTC. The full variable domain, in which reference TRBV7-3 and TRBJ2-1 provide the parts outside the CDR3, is GAGVSQTPSNKVTEKGKYVELRCDPISGHTALYWYRQSLGQGPEFLIYFQGTGAADDSGLPNDRFFAVRPEGSVSTLKIQRTERGDSAVYLCASSLIARRSSYNEQFFGPGTRLTVL.

CDR3 DNA sequence: TGTGCCAGCAGCTCATGGCCCTCCGGGACAGGGAATGAAAAACTGTTTTTT. It translates to CASSSWPSGTGNEKLFF. This chain links TRBV7-2 with TRBJ1-4, with 9 bases identical to TRBD1. The J segment lost 5 bases and the V segment lost 4 bases, leaving 11 bases of the junction unmatched. Germline values: CDR1 SGHTA, CDR2 FQGNSA. The CDR3 runs to 17 residues.

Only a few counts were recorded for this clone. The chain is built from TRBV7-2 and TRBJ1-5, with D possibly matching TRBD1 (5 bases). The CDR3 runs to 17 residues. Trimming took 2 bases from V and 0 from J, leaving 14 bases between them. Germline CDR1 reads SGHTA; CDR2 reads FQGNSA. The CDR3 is CASSLTIGQYSNQPQHF. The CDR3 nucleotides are TGTGCCAGCAGCTTAACGATAGGACAATATAGCAATCAGCCCCAGCATTTT.

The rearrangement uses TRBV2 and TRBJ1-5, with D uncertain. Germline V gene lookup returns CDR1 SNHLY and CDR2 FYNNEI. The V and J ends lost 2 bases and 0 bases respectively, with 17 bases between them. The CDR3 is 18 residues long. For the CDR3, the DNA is TGTGCCAGCAGTGAATTGTTGGACTCCGCATATAGCAATCAGCCCCAGCATTTT. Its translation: CASSELLDSAYSNQPQHF.